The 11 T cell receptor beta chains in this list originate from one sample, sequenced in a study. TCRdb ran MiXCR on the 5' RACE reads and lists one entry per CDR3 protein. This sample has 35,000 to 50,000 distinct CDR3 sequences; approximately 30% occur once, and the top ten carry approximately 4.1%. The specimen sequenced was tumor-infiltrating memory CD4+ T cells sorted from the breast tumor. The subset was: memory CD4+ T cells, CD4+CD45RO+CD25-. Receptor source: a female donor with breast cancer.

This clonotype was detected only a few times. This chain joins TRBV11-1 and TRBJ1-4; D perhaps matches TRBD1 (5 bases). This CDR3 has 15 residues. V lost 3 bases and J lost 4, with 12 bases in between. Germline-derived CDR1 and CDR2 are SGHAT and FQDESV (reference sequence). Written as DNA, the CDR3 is TGTGCCAGCAGCTTCCGGGACGGTGGTAATGAAAAACTGTTTTTT. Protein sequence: CASSFRDGGNEKLFF.

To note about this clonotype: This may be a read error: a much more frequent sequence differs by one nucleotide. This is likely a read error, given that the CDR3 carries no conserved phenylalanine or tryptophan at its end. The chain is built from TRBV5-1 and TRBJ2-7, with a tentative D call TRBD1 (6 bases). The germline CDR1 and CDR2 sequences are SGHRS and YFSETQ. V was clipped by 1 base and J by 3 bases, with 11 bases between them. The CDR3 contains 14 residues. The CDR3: CASSLSQGIYEQYS. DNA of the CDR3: TGCGCCAGCAGCTTGAGCCAGGGGATCTACGAGCAGTACTCC.

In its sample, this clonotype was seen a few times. DNA of the CDR3: TGCGCCAGCAGCTTGTCGGGGTCAATGGGGGAGCAGTACTTC. Translating it yields CASSLSGSMGEQYF. V is TRBV5-1 and J is TRBJ2-7; weak D call: TRBD2 (5 bases). This CDR3 has 14 residues. Germline-derived CDR1 and CDR2 are SGHRS and YFSETQ. With 1 base removed from V and 7 bases from J, the gap between germline ends came to 15 bases.

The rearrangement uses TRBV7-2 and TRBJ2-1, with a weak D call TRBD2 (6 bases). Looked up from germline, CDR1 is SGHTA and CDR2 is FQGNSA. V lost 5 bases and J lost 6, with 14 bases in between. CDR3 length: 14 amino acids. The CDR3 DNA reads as TGTGCCAGCAGCACGAGGAGGGCGGGCAATGAGCAGTTCTTC. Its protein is CASSTRRAGNEQFF.

The CDR3 DNA follows: TGCAGCGCCGGACAGGGTGAGACTGAAGCTTTCTTT. Its protein is CSAGQGETEAFF. V and J are TRBV29-1 and TRBJ1-1; 8 bases fit TRBD1. This CDR3 region has 12 residues. CDR1 and CDR2 from the germline V gene are SQVTM and ANQGSEA. V shed 7 bases and J 5 bases; nucleotides not matched to a gene: 6.

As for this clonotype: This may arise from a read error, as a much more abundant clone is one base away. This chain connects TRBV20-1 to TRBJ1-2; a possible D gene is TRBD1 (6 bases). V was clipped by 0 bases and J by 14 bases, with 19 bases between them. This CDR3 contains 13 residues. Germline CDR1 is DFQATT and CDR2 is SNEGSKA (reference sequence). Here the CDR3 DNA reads TGCAGTGCTAGAGATGAGATGGGGGCCCTCTATACCTTC. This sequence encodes CSARDEMGALYTF.

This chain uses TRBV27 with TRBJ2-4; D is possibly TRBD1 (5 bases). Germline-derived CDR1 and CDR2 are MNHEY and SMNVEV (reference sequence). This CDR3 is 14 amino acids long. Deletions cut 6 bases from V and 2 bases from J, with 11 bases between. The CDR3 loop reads CASRTGVPKNIQYF. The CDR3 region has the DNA TGTGCCAGCAGAACAGGTGTTCCCAAAAACATTCAGTACTTC.

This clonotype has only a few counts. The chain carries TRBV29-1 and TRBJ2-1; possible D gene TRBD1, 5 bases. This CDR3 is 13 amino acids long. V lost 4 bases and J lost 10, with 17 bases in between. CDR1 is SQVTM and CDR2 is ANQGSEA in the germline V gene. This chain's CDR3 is CSVAGQGLTEQFF. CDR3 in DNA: TGCAGCGTTGCGGGCCAGGGTCTCACCGAGCAGTTCTTC.

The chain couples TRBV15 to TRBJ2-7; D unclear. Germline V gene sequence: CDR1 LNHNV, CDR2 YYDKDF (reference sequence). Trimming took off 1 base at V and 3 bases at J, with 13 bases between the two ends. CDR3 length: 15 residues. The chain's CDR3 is CATSRVHGRNYEQYF. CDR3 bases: TGTGCCACCAGCAGAGTTCATGGACGGAACTACGAGCAGTACTTC.

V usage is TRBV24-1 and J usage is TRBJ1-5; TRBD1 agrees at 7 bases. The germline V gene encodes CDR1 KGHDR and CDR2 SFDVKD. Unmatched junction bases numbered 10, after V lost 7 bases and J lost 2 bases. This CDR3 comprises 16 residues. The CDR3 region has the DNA TGTGCCACCAGCGAACCCCGGGACAGCCGCAATCAGCCCCAGCATTTT. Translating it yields CATSEPRDSRNQPQHF.

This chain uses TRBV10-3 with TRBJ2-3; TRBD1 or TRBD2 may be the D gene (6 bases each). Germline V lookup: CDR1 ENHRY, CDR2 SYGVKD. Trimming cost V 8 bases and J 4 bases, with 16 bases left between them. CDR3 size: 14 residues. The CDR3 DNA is TGTGCCATCGAGGGGGAGGACCAGCCAGATACGCAGTATTTT. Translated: CAIEGEDQPDTQYF.